This TCR beta chain was recovered during a study of blood T cell repertoires in COVID-19 (dated by TCRdb to about 2020). Describing the broader study: Collaborator samples came from the United States, Italy and Spain and covered acute and convalescent phases of COVID-19. The material from the prospective study consisted of cDNA or gDNA derived from T cells, B-cell-depleted T cells, or PBMCs. Subjects who had been exposed to COVID-19, were actively infected with it, or had recovered from it provided the deeply sampled blood TCRbeta repertoires that made up the dataset. A freely available public database, intended as a resource for researchers studying the immune response to SARS-CoV-2, is where the repertoires were released. The samples were drawn from the first 160 participants of the ongoing ImmuneRACE study and from more than 1,000 subjects provided by 6 global collaborators. Nearly every sample came with metadata listing a de-identified subject ID, COVID-19 status, age in years and sex. Where HLA class I and class II types were available, the types were taken from metadata supplied by the sample provider, not from assay-based typing.

From the cysteine up to the phenylalanine, the CDR3 has a length of 14 residues. CDR3 DNA only is kept here, 42 bases in frame from base 1. A distance of 11 bases separates the germline ends of V and J, which lose 3 bases and 3 bases respectively. CDR1 and CDR2 are drawn from the germline V gene: LGHNA, YNFKEQ. TCRbeta CDR3 regions were amplified from genomic DNA by means of the immunoSEQ Assay, a bias-controlled multiplex PCR. Under the source paper's analysis protocol: The number of nucleated cells in each sample was estimated by amplification of reference gene primers within the assay. To quantify the absolute abundance of each unique TCRbeta CDR3 rearrangement, sequence reads were collapsed and filtered. Productive Simpson clonality was computed per sample as the square root of Simpson's diversity index over productive rearrangements. The table was pulled from immuneACCESS by TCRdb, which kept in-frame rearrangements only. Such tables lose some clones; where checked, under half of the loss comes from unresolved V genes, and the rest has no known cause. That table gives V, J and clone size, and the DNA gave D and trimming. The sample table contains approximately 130,000 clones; only one count was recorded for just over 75% of them. The ten largest account for 10% to 11% of the sample.

This clone has only a few counts. No cognate antigen has been identified for it. The sample holds no much larger clone one base away, and base qualities are not on file. What the research found in general, with its limitations: The amount of clinical and demographic metadata varied by source and participant and was provided uncurated.

Whole blood was collected in K2EDTA tubes by collaborating institutions according to the institutions' own protocols. For TCRbeta analysis, collaborator samples were shipped as frozen whole blood, as isolated PBMCs, or as DNA extracted from either sample type. The receptor comes from a human donor in a cohort sampled during active COVID-19. The chain is encoded by TRBV4-2 joined to TRBJ1-1; perhaps TRBD1 is the D gene, with 6 bases matching. Sequenced input: peripheral blood. The base sequence is TGTGCCAGCAGCCACGCAGGGGTGGACACTGAAGCTTTCTTT. This translates into CASSHAGVDTEAFF.